This is a list of T cell receptor beta chains from one sample in a study of cytomegalovirus exposure and HLA in healthy donors. Assay: immunoSEQ multiplex PCR; the TCRdb copy retains only in-frame clones and omits some. The sample contains approximately 130,000 clones, 80% of which appear only once. Sequencing was performed on PBMCs. The receptors originated from a woman between 40 and 50 years old in good health and CMV-seronegative. Each CDR3 is given with its conserved first and last residue. A D gene is named only where the DNA matches it firmly. The size entry is marked missing in some rows and otherwise reads once, few, many or a size class.

size: NA
D: NA
J: TRBJ1-2
V: TRBV6-5
DNA: TGTGCCAGCAGTCCTCGCAGGGGTAACAACTATGGCTACACCTTC
CDR3: CASSPRRGNNYGYTF

size: few
D: NA
J: TRBJ2-2
V: TRBV6-6
DNA: TGTGCCAGCAGTTTGGCAGGGGTCACCGGGGAGCTGTTTTTT
CDR3: CASSLAGVTGELFF

size: once
D: NA
J: TRBJ2-2
V: TRBV7-2
DNA: TGTGCCAGCAGCTTAGTCGGGGGTACCACCGGGGAGCTGTTTTTT
CDR3: CASSLVGGTTGELFF

size: NA
D: NA
J: TRBJ1-3
V: TRBV7-2
DNA: TGTGCCAGCAGCTTACAGGCCGCCTCTGGAAACACCATATATTTT
CDR3: CASSLQAASGNTIYF

size: NA
D: NA
J: TRBJ1-2
V: TRBV7-9
DNA: TGTGCCAGCAGCCACGCACTGAGAATAATGGGCGGCTACACCTTC
CDR3: CASSHALRIMGGYTF

size: NA
D: TRBD2
J: TRBJ2-7
V: TRBV4-3
DNA: TGCGCCAGCAGCCAAGATGTGAGCGGACCGGGACTAGCTTTCGGGTACGAGCAGTACTTC
CDR3: CASSQDVSGPGLAFGYEQYF

size: NA
D: TRBD2
J: TRBJ2-2
V: TRBV7-2
DNA: TGTGCCAGCAGCGCTACTAGCGGAGTAAACACCGGGGAGCTGTTTTTT
CDR3: CASSATSGVNTGELFF

size: few
D: NA
J: TRBJ1-1
V: TRBV6-5
DNA: TGTGCCAGCACCGACGGGTCCACTGAAGCTTTCTTT
CDR3: CASTDGSTEAFF

size: NA
D: TRBD2
J: TRBJ2-3
V: TRBV27
DNA: TGTGCCAGCAGTCCCGGGACTAGCGTCAGCACAGATACGCAGTATTTT
CDR3: CASSPGTSVSTDTQYF

size: NA
D: TRBD1
J: TRBJ2-1
V: TRBV5-1
DNA: TGCGCCAGCAGCTTGGGGACAGGGGGCGTTTACAATGAGCAGTTCTTC
CDR3: CASSLGTGGVYNEQFF

size: NA
D: TRBD1
J: TRBJ2-7
V: TRBV5-1
DNA: TGCGCCAGCAGATACCGGGACAGGGGGTTCTTCTACGAGGATGTGCAGTACTTC
CDR3: CASRYRDRGFFYEDVQYF

size: few
D: TRBD1
J: TRBJ1-6
V: TRBV7-6
DNA: TGTGCCAGCAGCACCGGGACAGTCACATCACCCCTCCACTTT
CDR3: CASSTGTVTSPLHF

size: once
D: NA
J: TRBJ2-3
V: TRBV4-1
DNA: TGCGCCAGCAGCCAAGATAGGCGGAATGATCGCACAGATACGCAGTATTTT
CDR3: CASSQDRRNDRTDTQYF

size: NA
D: TRBD2
J: TRBJ2-4
V: TRBV6-5
DNA: TGTGCCAGCAGTTACTCGAGACTAGCGGGGGGAGACATTCAGTACTTC
CDR3: CASSYSRLAGGDIQYF

size: NA
D: NA
J: TRBJ2-5
V: TRBV19
DNA: TGTGCCAGTAGTATGTCTAGCCGGGGTGGGGAGACCCAGTACTTC
CDR3: CASSMSSRGGETQYF

size: NA
D: TRBD2
J: TRBJ2-7
V: TRBV5-1
DNA: TGCGCCAGCAGCTTGACTAGCGTTGTCTCCTACGAGCAGTACTTC
CDR3: CASSLTSVVSYEQYF

size: once
D: NA
J: TRBJ1-6
V: TRBV11-2
DNA: TGTGCCAGCAGCGCACAGCAGTCCTATAATTCACCCCTCCACTTT
CDR3: CASSAQQSYNSPLHF

size: few
D: NA
J: TRBJ1-1
V: TRBV6-5
DNA: TGTGCCAGCAGTTACCGTTACAGGGCAAAGAACACTGAAGCTTTCTTT
CDR3: CASSYRYRAKNTEAFF

size: once
D: NA
J: TRBJ2-2
V: TRBV7-2
DNA: TGTGCCAGCGCGAGGGTTGTAAGGAGAGGGACCGGGGAGCTGTTTTTT
CDR3: CASARVVRRGTGELFF

size: few
D: NA
J: TRBJ1-6
V: TRBV27
DNA: TGTGCCAGCAGTCCCGGGACACCCTATAATTCACCCCTCCACTTT
CDR3: CASSPGTPYNSPLHF

size: NA
D: NA
J: TRBJ2-2
V: TRBV6-1
DNA: TGTGCCAGCAGTCCGAATACCGGGACCGGGGAGCTGTTTTTT
CDR3: CASSPNTGTGELFF

size: once
D: TRBD1
J: TRBJ2-2
V: TRBV6-1
DNA: TGTGCCAGCAGTGATCGGACAGGTGCAACCGGGGAGCTGTTTTTT
CDR3: CASSDRTGATGELFF

size: NA
D: TRBD2
J: TRBJ2-2
V: TRBV7-9
DNA: TGTGCCAGCAGCTCCGCGGGGGGCTTGAACACCGGGGAGCTGTTTTTT
CDR3: CASSSAGGLNTGELFF

size: once
D: TRBD1
J: TRBJ1-6
V: TRBV27
DNA: TGTGCCAGCACGAGCACAGGGGATTCACCCCTCCACTTT
CDR3: CASTSTGDSPLHF

size: NA
D: TRBD2
J: TRBJ2-1
V: TRBV4-3
DNA: TGCGCCAGCAGCCAAGATGGTCTAGCGGGAGGAGGAGGAGGCTACAATGAGCAGTTCTTC
CDR3: CASSQDGLAGGGGGYNEQFF

size: once
D: TRBD2
J: TRBJ2-7
V: TRBV7-2
DNA: TGTGCCAGCAGCTTTCGGACTAGCGGGGGTTTCTCCTACGAGCAGTACTTC
CDR3: CASSFRTSGGFSYEQYF

size: NA
D: NA
J: TRBJ1-3
V: TRBV2
DNA: TGTGCCAGCAGTGATCAGGGGAGAAACACCATATATTTT
CDR3: CASSDQGRNTIYF

size: once
D: NA
J: TRBJ1-1
V: TRBV2
DNA: TGTGCCAGCACTCCTCGGACAGACTGGAACACTGAAGCTTTCTTT
CDR3: CASTPRTDWNTEAFF

size: NA
D: TRBD2
J: TRBJ2-1
V: TRBV29-1
DNA: TGCAGCGTTGAAGAGGGGACTAGCGGGTCCTACAATGAGCAGTTCTTC
CDR3: CSVEEGTSGSYNEQFF

size: once
D: TRBD2
J: TRBJ2-1
V: TRBV7-9
DNA: TGTGCCAGCTCGCCTAGCGGGGGGTTCTACAATGAGCAGTTCTTC
CDR3: CASSPSGGFYNEQFF

size: NA
D: NA
J: TRBJ2-3
V: TRBV5-1
DNA: TGCGCCAGCAGCTTTCTCTTCGGCGGGCTCACAGATACGCAGTATTTT
CDR3: CASSFLFGGLTDTQYF

size: NA
D: NA
J: TRBJ2-3
V: TRBV19
DNA: TGTGCCAGTAGTATAGGCCGCTCAGGAGATACGCAGTATTTT
CDR3: CASSIGRSGDTQYF

size: NA
D: NA
J: TRBJ2-5
V: TRBV2
DNA: TGTGCCTCACGGATTGGGCAGAGAGAGACCCAGTACTTC
CDR3: CASRIGQRETQYF

size: NA
D: TRBD1
J: TRBJ1-1
V: TRBV7-3
DNA: TGTGCCAGCAGCTACTACAGGGGGGATGAAGCTTTCTTT
CDR3: CASSYYRGDEAFF

size: once
D: TRBD2
J: TRBJ2-1
V: TRBV5-1
DNA: TGCGCCAGCAGCTTAGCGGGAAGCAACAATGAGCAGTTCTTC
CDR3: CASSLAGSNNEQFF

size: NA
D: NA
J: TRBJ1-2
V: TRBV7-9
DNA: TGTGCCAGCAGTCCCGGCCAGGTCTATGGCTACACCTTC
CDR3: CASSPGQVYGYTF

size: few
D: NA
J: TRBJ1-1
V: TRBV4-3
DNA: TGCGCCAGCAGCCAAGATCTACTGGGCTTGAACACTGAAGCTTTCTTT
CDR3: CASSQDLLGLNTEAFF

size: NA
D: TRBD2
J: TRBJ2-7
V: TRBV2
DNA: TGTGCCAGCAAGGGGAGGACATCGGGTAGCGGGGGCCCCCGCTCCTACGAGCAGTACTTC
CDR3: CASKGRTSGSGGPRSYEQYF

size: NA
D: TRBD2
J: TRBJ2-3
V: TRBV13
DNA: TGTGCCAGCAGCCTAGGGACTAGCGGGCGTAGCACAGATACGCAGTATTTT
CDR3: CASSLGTSGRSTDTQYF

size: NA
D: TRBD2
J: TRBJ2-1
V: TRBV6-6
DNA: TGTGCCAGCAGTTACTCAAACCGGGAGGGCTACAATGAGCAGTTCTTC
CDR3: CASSYSNREGYNEQFF

size: few
D: TRBD1
J: TRBJ2-2
V: TRBV2
DNA: TGTGCCAGCAGTCCGGGACAGTTAAACACCGGGGAGCTGTTTTTT
CDR3: CASSPGQLNTGELFF

size: NA
D: TRBD1
J: TRBJ2-7
V: TRBV4-3
DNA: TGCGCCAGCAGCCCCGGGACAGGGTGGAACGAGCAGTACTTC
CDR3: CASSPGTGWNEQYF

size: once
D: TRBD1
J: TRBJ2-7
V: TRBV6-5
DNA: TGTGCCAGCAGTTCCGACAGGGGAGCGGGTAAGCAGTACTTC
CDR3: CASSSDRGAGKQYF

size: NA
D: TRBD1
J: TRBJ1-3
V: TRBV13
DNA: TGTGCCAGCAGCTCACCCGGGACAGGCCTCTCTGGAAACACCATATATTTT
CDR3: CASSSPGTGLSGNTIYF

size: NA
D: NA
J: TRBJ1-1
V: TRBV9
DNA: TGTGCCAGCAGCACACAAACGAACACTGAAGCTTTCTTT
CDR3: CASSTQTNTEAFF

size: NA
D: NA
J: TRBJ1-1
V: TRBV29-1
DNA: TGCAGCGTTGGGGGCTCGGACGCTGAAGCTTTCTTT
CDR3: CSVGGSDAEAFF

size: NA
D: TRBD1
J: TRBJ2-7
V: TRBV7-9
DNA: TGTTCCAGCAGCTCAGGACAGGGGGCCGGAGCCTACGAGCAGTACTTC
CDR3: CSSSSGQGAGAYEQYF